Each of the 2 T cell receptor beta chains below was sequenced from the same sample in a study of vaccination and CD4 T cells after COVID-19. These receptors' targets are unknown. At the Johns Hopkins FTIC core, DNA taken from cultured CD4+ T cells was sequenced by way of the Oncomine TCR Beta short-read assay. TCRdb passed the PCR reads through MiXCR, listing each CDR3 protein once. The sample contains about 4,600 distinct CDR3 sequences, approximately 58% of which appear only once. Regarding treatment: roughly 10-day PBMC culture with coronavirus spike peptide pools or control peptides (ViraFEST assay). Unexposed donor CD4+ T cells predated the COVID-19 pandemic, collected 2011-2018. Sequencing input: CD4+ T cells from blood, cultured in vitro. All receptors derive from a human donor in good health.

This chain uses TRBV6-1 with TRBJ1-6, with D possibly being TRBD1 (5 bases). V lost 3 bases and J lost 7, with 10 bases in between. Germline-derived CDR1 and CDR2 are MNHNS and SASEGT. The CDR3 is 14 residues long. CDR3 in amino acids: CASSDRVGNSPLHF. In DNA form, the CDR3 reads TGTGCCAGCAGTGACAGGGTGGGCAATTCACCCCTCCACTTT.

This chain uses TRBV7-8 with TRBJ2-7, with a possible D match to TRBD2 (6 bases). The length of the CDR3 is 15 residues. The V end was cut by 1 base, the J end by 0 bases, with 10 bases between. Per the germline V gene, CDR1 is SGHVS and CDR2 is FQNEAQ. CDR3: CASSLGAGFSYEQYF. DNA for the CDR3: TGTGCCAGCAGCTTAGGTGCGGGATTCTCCTACGAGCAGTACTTC.